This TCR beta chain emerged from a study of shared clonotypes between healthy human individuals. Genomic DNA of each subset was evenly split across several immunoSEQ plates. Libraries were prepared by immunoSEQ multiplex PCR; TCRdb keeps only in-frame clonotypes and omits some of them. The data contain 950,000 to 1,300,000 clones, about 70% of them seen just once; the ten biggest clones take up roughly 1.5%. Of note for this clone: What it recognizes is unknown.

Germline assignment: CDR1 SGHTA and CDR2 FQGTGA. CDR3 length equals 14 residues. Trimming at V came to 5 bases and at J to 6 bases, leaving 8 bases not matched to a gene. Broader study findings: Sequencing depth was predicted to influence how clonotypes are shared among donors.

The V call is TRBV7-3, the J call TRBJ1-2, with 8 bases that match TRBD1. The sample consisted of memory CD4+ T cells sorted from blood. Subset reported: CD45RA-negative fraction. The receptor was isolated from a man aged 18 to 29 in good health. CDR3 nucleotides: TGTGCCAGCAGCACCGGGACAGGATACAATGGCTACACCTTC. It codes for CASSTGTGYNGYTF. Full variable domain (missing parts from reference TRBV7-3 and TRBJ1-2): GAGVSQTPSNKVTEKGKYVELRCDPISGHTALYWYRQSLGQGPEFLIYFQGTGAADDSGLPNDRFFAVRPEGSVSTLKIQRTERGDSAVYLCASSTGTGYNGYTFGSGTRLTVV.